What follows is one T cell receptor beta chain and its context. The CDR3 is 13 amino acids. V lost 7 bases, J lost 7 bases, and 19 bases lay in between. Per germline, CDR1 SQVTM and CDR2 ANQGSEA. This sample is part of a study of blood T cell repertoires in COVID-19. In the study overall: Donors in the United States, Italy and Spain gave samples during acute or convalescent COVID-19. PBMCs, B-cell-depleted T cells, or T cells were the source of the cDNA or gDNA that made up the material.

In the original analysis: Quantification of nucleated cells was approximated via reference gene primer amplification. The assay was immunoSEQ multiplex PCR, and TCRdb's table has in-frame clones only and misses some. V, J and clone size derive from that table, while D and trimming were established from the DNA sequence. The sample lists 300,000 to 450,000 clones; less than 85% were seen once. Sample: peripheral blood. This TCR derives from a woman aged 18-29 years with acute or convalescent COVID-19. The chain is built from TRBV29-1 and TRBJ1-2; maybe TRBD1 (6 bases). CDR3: CSAPRGGETGYTF. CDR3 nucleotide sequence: TGCAGCGCCCCTCGAGGGGGGGAAACTGGCTACACCTTC.